This T cell receptor beta chain comes out of a study of OX40 agonist ivuxolimab in advanced cancers. The repertoire was sequenced with immunoSEQ multiplex PCR; TCRdb's copy has only in-frame clones and lacks some. This sample has 75,000 to 90,000 clones, with roughly 85% found just once. The CDR3 length is 13 residues. Trimming removed 5 bases at V and 6 bases at J, with 14 bases between. CDR1 and CDR2 from the germline V gene are SNHLY and FYNNEI. The sample consisted of CD4+ or CD8+ T cells sorted from blood, taken in a trial of the OX40 agonist ivuxolimab. The chain is built from TRBV2 and TRBJ2-7, with D possibly matching TRBD1 (5 bases). This TCR derives from an adult with an advanced solid tumor such as melanoma, head and neck, liver or kidney cancer. The CDR3 loop reads CASSSGRVREQYF. The DNA of the CDR3 is TGTGCCAGCAGTTCCGGCAGGGTTCGCGAGCAGTACTTC.